The 14 T cell receptor beta chains reported below all come from one sample, sequenced in a study of beta chain features in type 1 diabetes. Whole-study results and caveats: All four CD4+ subsets of Type 1 diabetes patients contained TCRB CDR3s that were moderately but significantly shorter.

No antigen has been assigned to these receptors. TCRB transcripts that were expressed got sequenced, as all of the isolated RNA had been reverse transcribed. This table comes from immunoSEQ multiplex PCR, and its TCRdb copy is limited to in-frame clones, with some not included. The top ten hold roughly 0.11% of the sample, which has 600,000 to 750,000 clones, around an eighth seen once. Material for sequencing was naive CD4+ T cells from blood. These receptors originate from a man aged 30 to 39 with type 1 diabetes.

This clone was counted between two and nine times. The chain is built from TRBV2 and TRBJ2-1; no clear D gene. The CDR3 length is 14 residues. The germline V gene has CDR1 SNHLY and CDR2 FYNNEI. V lost 7 bases to trimming and J lost 14 bases, with 24 bases between them. The CDR3 is CASIGVGKNSREFF. As DNA, the CDR3 is TGTGCCAGCATTGGGGTCGGCAAGAACAGTCGTGAGTTCTTC.

The chain carries TRBV29-1 and TRBJ2-3; 7 nucleotides line up with TRBD1. The CDR3 runs 16 residues. Germline CDR1 is SQVTM and CDR2 is ANQGSEA. V dropped 3 bases and J dropped 1; count of bases not matched to a gene: 10. The CDR3 here is CSVDPKRTGGTDTQYF. Written as DNA, the CDR3 is TGCAGCGTTGACCCTAAAAGAACAGGGGGCACAGATACGCAGTATTTT.

The DNA of the CDR3 is TGTGCCAGCAGCGTGGGACAGAATCCCTATGGCTACACCTTC. The encoded protein is CASSVGQNPYGYTF. The rearrangement joins TRBV2 to TRBJ1-2; TRBD1 aligns across 7 bases. V was clipped by 6 bases and J by 4 bases; unmatched bases: 8. CDR1 is SNHLY, CDR2 FYNNEI, per germline. This CDR3 comprises 14 residues. The full variable domain, in which reference TRBV2 and TRBJ1-2 provide the parts outside the CDR3, is EPEVTQTPSHQVTQMGQEVILRCVPISNHLYFYWYRQILGQKVEFLVSFYNNEISEKSEIFDDQFSVERPDGSNFTLKIRSTKLEDSAMYFCASSVGQNPYGYTFGSGTRLTVV.

This clone was counted only a few times. The chain joins TRBV19 to TRBJ2-3; TRBD2 matches at 7 bases. The germline gives CDR1 LNHDA, CDR2 SQIVND (reference sequence). Trimming cost V 4 bases and J 2 bases; bases outside gene matches: 9. There are 16 residues in the CDR3. The CDR3 nucleotides read TGTGCCAGTAGTACCGGAACGGGGGGATTCACAGATACGCAGTATTTT. Its translation is CASSTGTGGFTDTQYF.

J is TRBJ1-1 and V is TRBV7-9; possible D gene TRBD1, 5 bases. The CDR3 spans 14 residues. Trimming removed 4 bases at V and 1 base at J, with 10 bases between. Per the germline V gene, CDR1 is SEHNR and CDR2 is FQNEAQ (reference sequence). The CDR3 spells CASSWGLANTEAFF. The CDR3 DNA is TGTGCCAGCAGCTGGGGACTAGCGAACACTGAAGCTTTCTTT.

The chain uses TRBV21-1 and TRBJ2-4. TRBV21-1 is a recognized pseudogene. The CDR3 extends over 18 amino acids. Here the CDR3 DNA reads TGTGCCAGCAGCCTACGGGATGGGGGGCGGGTAGCCAAAAACATTCAGTACTTC. This translates into CASSLRDGGRVAKNIQYF.

This clone has more than one count but fewer than ten. This sample includes further DNA sequences coding for the same CDR3. The chain carries TRBV4-3 and TRBJ2-1; D tentatively reads TRBD1 or TRBD2 (5 bases each). Germline CDR1 is LGHNA and CDR2 is YSLEER. The CDR3 loop spans 15 amino acids. V was clipped by 1 base and J by 11 bases, with 18 bases between them. The CDR3 loop is CASSQGSGRVGKQFF. CDR3 bases: TGCGCCAGCAGCCAAGGGTCGGGGCGGGTCGGGAAGCAGTTCTTC.

This chain's CDR3 is CASSQNGGTSTDTQYF. The CDR3 DNA reads TGTGCCAGCAGTCAAAACGGGGGGACCAGCACAGATACGCAGTATTTT. V gene TRBV6-6 combines with J gene TRBJ2-3; 7 bases match TRBD2. The germline CDR1 and CDR2 sequences are MNHNY and SVGAGI (reference sequence). V lost 5 bases to trimming and J lost 0 bases; unmatched junction nucleotides: 8. The CDR3 is 16 amino acids.

V gene TRBV19 combines with J gene TRBJ1-5; a weak D match, TRBD1 (6 bases). Germline V gives CDR1 LNHDA, CDR2 SQIVND (reference sequence). The CDR3 extends over 14 amino acids. Trimming removed 5 bases at V and 6 bases at J, with 14 bases between. The CDR3 is CASSFSGVPQPQHF. CDR3 in DNA: TGTGCCAGTAGTTTCTCAGGGGTACCTCAGCCCCAGCATTTT.

In its sample, this clone was seen a few times. The J gene is TRBJ1-4, the V gene TRBV30; D unclear. V was pared by 5 bases and J by 8 bases, with 12 bases between. The CDR3 sequence is 12 residues long. CDR1 and CDR2 (germline): GTSNPN, SVGIG (reference sequence). CDR3 coding DNA: TGTGCCTGGGAGGGCCTACCCGAAAAACTGTTTTTT. Amino acids: CAWEGLPEKLFF. Full variable domain (rest looked up from reference TRBV30 and TRBJ1-4): SQTIHQWPATLVQPVGSPLSLECTVEGTSNPNLYWYRQAAGRGLQLLFYSVGIGQISSEVPQNLSASRPQDRQFILSSKKLLLSDSGFYLCAWEGLPEKLFFGSGTQLSVL.

This clone was counted between two and nine times. CDR3 coding DNA: TGTGCCTGGAGCGGACTAGCGGGGGGGTACAATGAGCAGTTCTTC. Protein: CAWSGLAGGYNEQFF. V usage is TRBV30 and J usage is TRBJ2-1, with 15 bases identical to TRBD2. The CDR3 has 15 amino acids. V lost 3 bases, J lost 4 bases, and 1 base stayed unmatched. Germline V CDR1 and CDR2: GTSNPN, SVGIG (reference sequence).

This CDR3 is CASSQDADTSTDTQYF. The CDR3 coding sequence is TGTGCCAGCAGCCAAGATGCTGATACTAGCACAGATACGCAGTATTTT. The chain has TRBV4-2 and TRBJ2-3; D is unclear. Trimming stripped 0 bases from V and 0 bases from J, with 10 bases between. Germline V gene lookup returns CDR1 LGHNA and CDR2 YNFKEQ. This CDR3 region has 16 residues.

The chain uses TRBV5-1 and TRBJ2-3; 10 bases align to TRBD2. This CDR3 is 14 amino acids long. After removal of 4 bases from V and 5 bases from J, the junction contained 4 bases not matched to a gene. The germline gives CDR1 SGHRS, CDR2 YFSETQ. CDR3 residues: CASSIAGGGDTQYF. The CDR3 nucleotides are TGCGCCAGCAGCATAGCGGGGGGAGGAGATACGCAGTATTTT.

This clone was counted only a few times. This sequence joins TRBV2 and TRBJ1-2; D gene unclear. Germline values: CDR1 SNHLY, CDR2 FYNNEI. This CDR3 spans 13 amino acids. V lost 6 bases to trimming and J lost 3 bases, with 11 bases between them. The CDR3 loop reads CASSLGGDYGYTF. The CDR3 DNA reads as TGTGCCAGCAGCCTTGGCGGCGACTATGGCTACACCTTC. The full variable domain, rest sourced from reference TRBV2 and TRBJ1-2, is EPEVTQTPSHQVTQMGQEVILRCVPISNHLYFYWYRQILGQKVEFLVSFYNNEISEKSEIFDDQFSVERPDGSNFTLKIRSTKLEDSAMYFCASSLGGDYGYTFGSGTRLTVV.